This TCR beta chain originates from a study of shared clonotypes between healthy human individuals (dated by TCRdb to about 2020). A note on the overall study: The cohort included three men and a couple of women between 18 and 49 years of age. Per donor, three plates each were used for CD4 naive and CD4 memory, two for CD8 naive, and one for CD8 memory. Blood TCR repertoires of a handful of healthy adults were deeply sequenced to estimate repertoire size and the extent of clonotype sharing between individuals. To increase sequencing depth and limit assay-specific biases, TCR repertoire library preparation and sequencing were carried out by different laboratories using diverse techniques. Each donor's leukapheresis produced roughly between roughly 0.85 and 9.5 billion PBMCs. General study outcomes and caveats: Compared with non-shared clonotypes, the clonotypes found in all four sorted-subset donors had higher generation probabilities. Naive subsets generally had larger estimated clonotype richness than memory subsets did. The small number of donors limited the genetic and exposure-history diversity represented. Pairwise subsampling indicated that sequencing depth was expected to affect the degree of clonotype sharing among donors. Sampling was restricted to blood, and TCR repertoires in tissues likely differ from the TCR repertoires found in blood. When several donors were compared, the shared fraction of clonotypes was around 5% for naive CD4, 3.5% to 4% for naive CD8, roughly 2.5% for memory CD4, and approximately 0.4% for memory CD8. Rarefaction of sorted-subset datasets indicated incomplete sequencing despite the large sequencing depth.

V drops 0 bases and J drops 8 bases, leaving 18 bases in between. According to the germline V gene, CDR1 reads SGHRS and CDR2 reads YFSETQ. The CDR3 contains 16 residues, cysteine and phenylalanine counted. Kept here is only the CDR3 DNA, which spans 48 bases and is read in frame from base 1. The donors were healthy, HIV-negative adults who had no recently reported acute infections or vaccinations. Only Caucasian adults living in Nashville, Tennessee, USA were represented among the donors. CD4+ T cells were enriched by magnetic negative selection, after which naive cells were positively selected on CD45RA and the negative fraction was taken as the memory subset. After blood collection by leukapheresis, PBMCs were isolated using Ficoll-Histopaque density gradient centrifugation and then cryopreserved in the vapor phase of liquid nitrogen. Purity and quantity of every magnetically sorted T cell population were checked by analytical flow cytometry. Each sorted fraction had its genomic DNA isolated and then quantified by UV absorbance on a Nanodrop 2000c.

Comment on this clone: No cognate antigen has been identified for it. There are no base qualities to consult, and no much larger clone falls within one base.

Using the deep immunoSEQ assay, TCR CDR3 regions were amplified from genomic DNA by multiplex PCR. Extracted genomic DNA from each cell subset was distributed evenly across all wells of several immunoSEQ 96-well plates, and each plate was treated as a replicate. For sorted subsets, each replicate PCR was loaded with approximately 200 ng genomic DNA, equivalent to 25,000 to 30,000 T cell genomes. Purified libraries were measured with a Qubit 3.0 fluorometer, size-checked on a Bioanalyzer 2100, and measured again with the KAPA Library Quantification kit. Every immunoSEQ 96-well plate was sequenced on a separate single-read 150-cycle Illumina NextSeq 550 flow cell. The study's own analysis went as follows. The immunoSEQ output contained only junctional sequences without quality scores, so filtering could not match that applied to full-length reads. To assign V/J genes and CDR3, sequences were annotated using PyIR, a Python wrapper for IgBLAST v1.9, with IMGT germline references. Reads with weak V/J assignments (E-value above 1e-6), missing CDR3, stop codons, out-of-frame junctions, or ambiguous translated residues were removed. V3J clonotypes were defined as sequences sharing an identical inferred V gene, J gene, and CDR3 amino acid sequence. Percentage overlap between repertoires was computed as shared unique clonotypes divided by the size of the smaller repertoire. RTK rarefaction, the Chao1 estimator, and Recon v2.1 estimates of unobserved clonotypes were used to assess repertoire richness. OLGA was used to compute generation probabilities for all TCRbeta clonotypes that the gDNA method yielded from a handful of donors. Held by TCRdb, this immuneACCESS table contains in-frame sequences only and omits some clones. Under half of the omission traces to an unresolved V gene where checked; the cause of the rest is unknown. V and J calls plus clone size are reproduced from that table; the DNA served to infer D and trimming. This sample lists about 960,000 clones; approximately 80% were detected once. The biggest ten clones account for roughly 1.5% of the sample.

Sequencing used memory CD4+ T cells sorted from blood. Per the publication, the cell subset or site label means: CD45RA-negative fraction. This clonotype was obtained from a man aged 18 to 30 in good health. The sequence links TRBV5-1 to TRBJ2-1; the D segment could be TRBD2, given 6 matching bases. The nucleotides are TGCGCCAGCAGCTTGGGGGACCCGGGGAGGTCTGATGAGCAGTTCTTC. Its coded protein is CASSLGDPGRSDEQFF.